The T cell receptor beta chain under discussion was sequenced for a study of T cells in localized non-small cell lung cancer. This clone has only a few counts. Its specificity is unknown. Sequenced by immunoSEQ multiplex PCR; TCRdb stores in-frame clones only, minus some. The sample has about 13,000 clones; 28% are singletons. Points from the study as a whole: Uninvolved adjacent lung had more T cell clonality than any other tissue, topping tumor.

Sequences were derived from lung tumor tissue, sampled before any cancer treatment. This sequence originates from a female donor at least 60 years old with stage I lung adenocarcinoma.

CDR3 in amino acids: CASSQATGAYEQYF. The CDR3 region has the DNA TGTGCCAGCAGCCAAGCTACAGGGGCCTACGAGCAGTACTTC. The chain joins TRBV14 to TRBJ2-7; 7 bases align to TRBD1. The CDR3 spans 14 residues. Germline CDR1 and CDR2: SGHDN and FVKESK. V lost 1 base and J lost 2; bases outside the gene matches: 2.